This is a list of T cell receptor beta chains from one sample in a study of blood T cell repertoires in COVID-19. Generated by immunoSEQ multiplex PCR, the TCRdb table keeps only in-frame clones and is missing some. The sample shows about 160,000 clones, about 88% of them seen only once. The sample consisted of peripheral blood. The source is a woman of 80 years or more with acute or convalescent COVID-19. Each CDR3 is given with its conserved first and last residue. A D gene is named only where the DNA matches it firmly. The size of a clone is reported for some rows only, either as once, few or many, or as a class for expanded clones.

>NA|TRBD2|TRBV11-3|TRBJ2-3
TGTGCCAGCAGCTTAGGCGGCGGGAGGGCCGTAGATACGCAGTATTTT
CASSLGGGRAVDTQYF
>NA|TRBD2|TRBV4-1|TRBJ2-1
TGCGCCAGCAGCACCGGACTAGCTTTGGGCAATGAGCAGTTCTTC
CASSTGLALGNEQFF
>NA|NA|TRBV5-1|TRBJ1-6
TGCGCCAGCAGCTTGGCCGGGGGATCTCTTTCACCCCTCCACTTT
CASSLAGGSLSPLHF
>NA|NA|TRBV7-9|TRBJ1-2
TGTGCCAGCAGCTTAGCGGCTCGTGGCTACACCTTC
CASSLAARGYTF
>NA|NA|TRBV13|TRBJ1-1
TGTGCCAGCAGCCCCCGGGAGGGCACTGAAGCTTTCTTT
CASSPREGTEAFF
>NA|TRBD1|TRBV10-3|TRBJ2-3
TGTGCCATCAGTGACCCCGGGACAGGGGGATCAGATACGCAGTATTTT
CAISDPGTGGSDTQYF
>NA|NA|TRBV28|TRBJ1-6
TGTGCCAGCAGTCGACCTGCGGGGGGCGGGGGTTATCCCTATAATTCACCCCTCCACTTT
CASSRPAGGGGYPYNSPLHF
>NA|NA|TRBV21-1|TRBJ2-2
TGTGCCAGCAGCACCTGGGCGGGGTTGGCCGGGGAGCTGTTTTTT
CASSTWAGLAGELFF
>NA|TRBD1|TRBV15|TRBJ1-3
TGTGCCACCAGCAGAGACAGGGGGGCTGGAAACACCATATATTTT
CATSRDRGAGNTIYF
>NA|NA|TRBV6-6|TRBJ2-7
TGTGCCAGCAGTTACTCGAGGCAGGGTAGCTCCTACGAGCAGTACTTC
CASSYSRQGSSYEQYF
>NA|NA|TRBV18|TRBJ1-3
TGTGCCAGCTCACCAACGGGGGTGTCGAGCTCTGGAAACACCATATATTTT
CASSPTGVSSSGNTIYF
>NA|NA|TRBV3-1/TRBV3-2|TRBJ1-5
TGTGCCAGCAGCCACACAGGGAGCAATCAGCCCCAGCATTTT
CASSHTGSNQPQHF
>NA|NA|TRBV15|TRBJ1-1
TGTGCCACCAGCAGAGACCACATAAGGGGCCCCGGTTGGGCTTTCTTT
CATSRDHIRGPGWAFF
>few|TRBD2|TRBV5-4|TRBJ2-2
TGTGCCAGCAGCTTGGGCGGGAGTAGCCTCACCGGGGAGCTGTTTTTT
CASSLGGSSLTGELFF
>NA|NA|TRBV5-1|TRBJ2-3
TGCGCCAGCACCAAGACACCCACTGGCACAGATACGCAGTATTTT
CASTKTPTGTDTQYF
>NA|NA|TRBV6-6|TRBJ1-2
TGTGCCAGCAGTTCAGACTCGGGGGGTGGCTATGGCTACACCTTC
CASSSDSGGGYGYTF
>NA|TRBD1|TRBV5-1|TRBJ2-2
TGCGCCAGCAGCCCTCGGACAGGGAGGAACACCGGGGAGCTGTTTTTT
CASSPRTGRNTGELFF
>NA|NA|TRBV10-1|TRBJ2-2
TGCGCCAGCAGTAATGACAGATACAGTAACACCGGGGAGCTGTTTTTT
CASSNDRYSNTGELFF
>NA|TRBD2|TRBV19|TRBJ2-3
TGTGCCAGCGAAGGGGTAGCGGGAGAACGGGAAGATACGCAGTATTTT
CASEGVAGEREDTQYF
>NA|NA|TRBV11-3|TRBJ1-1
TGTGCCAGCAGCTTCGGTAACACTGAAGCTTTCTTT
CASSFGNTEAFF
>NA|NA|TRBV10-3|TRBJ2-7
TGTGCCATCAGTGAGGGCAGCTACGAGCAGTACTTC
CAISEGSYEQYF
>NA|TRBD1|TRBV4-1|TRBJ1-6
TGCGCCAGCAGCACCCCTCCAATACCAGGGGGAGGCTTTCGTTCACCCCTCCACTTT
CASSTPPIPGGGFRSPLHF
>NA|TRBD1|TRBV28|TRBJ1-2
TGTGCCAGCATAAAGACAGGGCCAGCCTATGGCTACACCTTC
CASIKTGPAYGYTF
>NA|TRBD2|TRBV29-1|TRBJ2-7
TGCAGCGTTGAAGATCTTACTAGCGGCGCCTACGAGCAGTACTTC
CSVEDLTSGAYEQYF
>NA|TRBD1|TRBV2|TRBJ1-1
TGTGCCAGCAGTTGGACAGGGGGCCGGAACACTGAAGCTTTCTTT
CASSWTGGRNTEAFF
>NA|TRBD2|TRBV5-1|TRBJ2-7
TGCGCCAGCAGCTTGGGCGGGACTAAAGCCTACGAGCAGTACTTC
CASSLGGTKAYEQYF
>NA|NA|TRBV19|TRBJ1-5
TGTGCCAGTAGTGGAGGCAGGAACAATCAGCCCCAGCATTTT
CASSGGRNNQPQHF
>NA|TRBD1|TRBV9|TRBJ2-1
TGTGCCAGCAGCGTACTTGGGACAGGGATTTACAATGAGCAGTTCTTC
CASSVLGTGIYNEQFF
>NA|NA|TRBV2|TRBJ2-7
TGTGCCAGCAGTAAAGGGCAAGCCTACGAGCAGTACTTC
CASSKGQAYEQYF
>NA|NA|TRBV2|TRBJ2-5
TGTGCCAGCAGGCTATACCAAGAGACCCAGTACTTC
CASRLYQETQYF
>NA|TRBD1|TRBV6-5|TRBJ1-6
TGTGCCAGCAGTTACGGGGGACAGCCTTCACCCCTCCACTTT
CASSYGGQPSPLHF
>NA|TRBD1|TRBV19|TRBJ2-7
TGTGCCAGTAGCCCGAGGGGACAGATGGTGGCCGAGCAGTACTTC
CASSPRGQMVAEQYF
>once|TRBD1|TRBV5-1|TRBJ2-7
TGCGCCAGCAGCGGGTGGGGGAAGGGGGCTTACGAGCAGTACTTC
CASSGWGKGAYEQYF
>few|TRBD1|TRBV30|TRBJ1-5
TGTGCCTGGGCAGGGGGCAACAATCAGCCCCAGCATTTT
CAWAGGNNQPQHF
>NA|TRBD2|TRBV9|TRBJ2-5
TGTGCCAGCAGCGTACAGCACGGGAGGGAGACCCAGTACTTC
CASSVQHGRETQYF
>NA|TRBD1|TRBV7-9|TRBJ1-6
TGTGCCAGCAACTTGTGGGGAAAGGGGGCCTCCTATAATTCACCCCTCCACTTT
CASNLWGKGASYNSPLHF
>NA|TRBD2|TRBV2|TRBJ2-3
TGTGCCAGCAGTGAAGCCGGGGGGAGCACAGATACGCAGTATTTT
CASSEAGGSTDTQYF
>NA|NA|TRBV7-9|TRBJ1-1
TGTGCCAGCAGCTTTGGGGCCGAGGCCACTGAAGCTTTCTTT
CASSFGAEATEAFF
>NA|NA|TRBV28|TRBJ2-4
TGTGCCAGCAACAGTATTGGGAACATTCAGTACTTC
CASNSIGNIQYF
>NA|TRBD2|TRBV29-1|TRBJ2-7
TGCAGCGTTGCACCAAGAGTCGGGGAGGGCGAGCAGTACTTC
CSVAPRVGEGEQYF
>NA|TRBD1|TRBV5-6|TRBJ1-5
TGTGCCAGCAGCTTGGGGAGGGGGCTTCGTCAGCCCCAGCATTTT
CASSLGRGLRQPQHF
>few|NA|TRBV21-1|TRBJ1-2
TGTGCCAGCACCACGGACAGGGGGCGAGGCTACACCTTC
CASTTDRGRGYTF